These T cell receptor beta chains were read from a single sample in a study of early T cells in non-severe SARS-CoV-2 infection. TCRdb called the 5' RACE reads again in MiXCR, with one record for every CDR3 protein. The sample includes 65,000 to 90,000 distinct CDR3 sequences, 9% to 15% of them seen just once. Sequencing was done on a sample of whole blood. These receptors originate from an adult who was a healthcare worker with PCR-confirmed SARS-CoV-2 infection or an uninfected control (not recorded which). The CDR3 runs from the conserved cysteine through the conserved F or W. D genes are given only for firm matches. Clone size is given for some rows only: seen once, a few or many times, or a class if the clone is expanded.

j_call: TRBJ1-1; v_call: TRBV5-4; clone_size: many; d_call: TRBD1; cdr3_nt: TGTGCCAGCAGTTTCGATACAGGGGGCACTGAAGCTTTCTTT; cdr3_aa: CASSFDTGGTEAFF
j_call: TRBJ1-1; v_call: TRBV29-1; clone_size: few; d_call: .; cdr3_nt: TGCGCAAACCGGGGGCAGGGAACCAGTGAAGCTTTCTTT; cdr3_aa: CANRGQGTSEAFF
j_call: TRBJ2-2; v_call: TRBV5-5; clone_size: .; d_call: TRBD2; cdr3_nt: TGTGCCAGCAGCTGGGACCTAGCGGGATACGGGGAGCTGTTTTTT; cdr3_aa: CASSWDLAGYGELFF
j_call: TRBJ1-1; v_call: TRBV7-6; clone_size: many; d_call: .; cdr3_nt: TGTGCCAGCAGCTTAGGACTGGGGGACACTGAAGCTTTCTTT; cdr3_aa: CASSLGLGDTEAFF
j_call: TRBJ2-5; v_call: TRBV5-1; clone_size: .; d_call: TRBD1; cdr3_nt: TGCGCCAGCAGCTTGGACAGGGGAAAAGAGACCCAGTACTTC; cdr3_aa: CASSLDRGKETQYF
j_call: TRBJ2-7; v_call: TRBV6-5; clone_size: .; d_call: TRBD2; cdr3_nt: TGTGCCAGCAGAATAGCGGGAGGGCCCTACGAGCAGTACTTC; cdr3_aa: CASRIAGGPYEQYF
j_call: TRBJ1-1; v_call: TRBV10-3; clone_size: .; d_call: .; cdr3_nt: TGTGCCATCAGTGAGTCGGTCTCACGGATGAACACTGAAGCTTTCTTT; cdr3_aa: CAISESVSRMNTEAFF
j_call: TRBJ2-7; v_call: TRBV5-5; clone_size: few; d_call: TRBD2; cdr3_nt: TGTGCCAGCAGCTCACAAACGGGAAGCGGGAGGGCCGGGTACGAGCAGTACTTC; cdr3_aa: CASSSQTGSGRAGYEQYF
j_call: TRBJ1-1; v_call: TRBV7-8; clone_size: few; d_call: TRBD1; cdr3_nt: TGTGCCAACGCCCGGGACAGAGGGACTGAAGCTTTCTTT; cdr3_aa: CANARDRGTEAFF
j_call: TRBJ2-5; v_call: TRBV6-1; clone_size: .; d_call: .; cdr3_nt: TGTGCCAGCAGTGCCGGTGGAGGGGGAAGGGGTCAAGAGACCCAGTACTTC; cdr3_aa: CASSAGGGGRGQETQYF
j_call: TRBJ1-2; v_call: TRBV7-9; clone_size: few; d_call: .; cdr3_nt: TGTGCCAGCAACGTAATGGGAGGAAACTATGGCTACACCTTC; cdr3_aa: CASNVMGGNYGYTF
j_call: TRBJ2-1; v_call: TRBV2; clone_size: .; d_call: .; cdr3_nt: TGTGCCAGCAGTGATATGGCGAGAGGGCAGAGGGATGAGCAGTTCTTC; cdr3_aa: CASSDMARGQRDEQFF
j_call: TRBJ2-2; v_call: TRBV6-6; clone_size: .; d_call: .; cdr3_nt: TGTGCCAGCAGTTACTCGAGACCGGGTATGGGAAACACCGGGGAGCTGTTTTTT; cdr3_aa: CASSYSRPGMGNTGELFF
j_call: TRBJ1-5; v_call: TRBV6-2/TRBV6-3; clone_size: many; d_call: TRBD1; cdr3_nt: TGTGCCAGCAGTCTCAGAGGACAGGGGGCTTCTGGGAATCAGCCCCAGCATTTT; cdr3_aa: CASSLRGQGASGNQPQHF
j_call: TRBJ2-1; v_call: TRBV7-3; clone_size: .; d_call: TRBD2; cdr3_nt: TGTGCCAGCAGCAAGGGACTAGCGGGCCCCCTGGACAATGAGCAGTTCTTC; cdr3_aa: CASSKGLAGPLDNEQFF
j_call: TRBJ2-1; v_call: TRBV20-1; clone_size: few; d_call: TRBD2; cdr3_nt: TGCAGTGCTAGTTTCGGGACTAGCCCTTACAATGAGCAGTTCTTC; cdr3_aa: CSASFGTSPYNEQFF
j_call: TRBJ2-3; v_call: TRBV20-1; clone_size: few; d_call: TRBD1; cdr3_nt: TGCAGTGCTTGGGACAGGGGGGCAGATACGCAGTATTTT; cdr3_aa: CSAWDRGADTQYF
j_call: TRBJ2-7; v_call: TRBV2; clone_size: few; d_call: .; cdr3_nt: TGTGCCAGCAACGGACACGGTGGTGTTGAGGACGAGCAGTACTTC; cdr3_aa: CASNGHGGVEDEQYF
j_call: TRBJ2-7; v_call: TRBV24-1; clone_size: many; d_call: .; cdr3_nt: TGTGCCACCAGTGATCCTACACGGGGAAGCTCCTACGAGCAGTACTTC; cdr3_aa: CATSDPTRGSSYEQYF
j_call: TRBJ1-1; v_call: TRBV7-9; clone_size: .; d_call: .; cdr3_nt: TGTGCCAGCAGCTACGGGCCAGGGGATCAAGCTTTCTTT; cdr3_aa: CASSYGPGDQAFF
j_call: TRBJ2-1; v_call: TRBV7-8; clone_size: many; d_call: .; cdr3_nt: TGTGCCAGCAGCTTGGTCCGGGAGCAAAGGAATGAGCAGTTCTTC; cdr3_aa: CASSLVREQRNEQFF
j_call: TRBJ2-1; v_call: TRBV6-2/TRBV6-3; clone_size: .; d_call: TRBD2; cdr3_nt: TGTGCCAGCATCCGGGCGGGAGTGGCCTACAATGAGCAGTTCTTC; cdr3_aa: CASIRAGVAYNEQFF
j_call: TRBJ2-7; v_call: TRBV14; clone_size: few; d_call: .; cdr3_nt: TGTGCCAGCAGCCCCCATCTCAGGTCAAAGGCCGAGCAGTACTTC; cdr3_aa: CASSPHLRSKAEQYF
j_call: TRBJ1-4; v_call: TRBV6-1; clone_size: many; d_call: .; cdr3_nt: TGTGCCAGCAGTAATATAGGGAGGATCGAAAAACTGTTTTTT; cdr3_aa: CASSNIGRIEKLFF
j_call: TRBJ2-7; v_call: TRBV11-2; clone_size: few; d_call: .; cdr3_nt: TGTGCCAGCAGCAAACTACTAGCGTCGGCGGGGGCGGAGCAGTACTTC; cdr3_aa: CASSKLLASAGAEQYF